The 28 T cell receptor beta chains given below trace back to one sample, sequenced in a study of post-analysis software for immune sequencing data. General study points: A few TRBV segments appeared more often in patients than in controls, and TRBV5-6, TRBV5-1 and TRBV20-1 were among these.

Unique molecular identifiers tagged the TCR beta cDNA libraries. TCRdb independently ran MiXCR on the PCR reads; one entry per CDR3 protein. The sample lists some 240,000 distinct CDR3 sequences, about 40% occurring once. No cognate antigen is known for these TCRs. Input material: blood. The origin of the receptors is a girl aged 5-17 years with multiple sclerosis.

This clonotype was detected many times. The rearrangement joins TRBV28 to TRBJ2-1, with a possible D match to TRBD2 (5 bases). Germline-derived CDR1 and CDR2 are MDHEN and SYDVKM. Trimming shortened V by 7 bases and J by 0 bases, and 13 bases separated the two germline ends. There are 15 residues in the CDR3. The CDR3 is CASTPPGSSYNEQFF. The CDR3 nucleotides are TGTGCCAGCACCCCACCGGGATCCTCCTACAATGAGCAGTTCTTC.

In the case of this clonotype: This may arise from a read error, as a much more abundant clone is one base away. The CDR3: CSAKDGAKPYNEQYF. The DNA for the CDR3 is TGCAGTGCCAAGGATGGGGCCAAGCCTTACAATGAGCAGTACTTC. The rearrangement joins TRBV20-1 to TRBJ2-1, with D possibly matching TRBD1 (5 bases). The J call may be wrong; the DNA end is better matched by TRBJ2-7. The CDR3 is made up of 15 amino acids. The V gene's germline CDR1 is DFQATT and CDR2 SNEGSKA (reference sequence).

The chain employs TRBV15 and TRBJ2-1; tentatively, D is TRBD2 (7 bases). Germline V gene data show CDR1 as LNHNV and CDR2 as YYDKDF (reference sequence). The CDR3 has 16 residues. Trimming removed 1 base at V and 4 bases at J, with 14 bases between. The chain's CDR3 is CATSRGGGGLYNEQFF. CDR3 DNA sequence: TGTGCCACCAGCAGAGGGGGCGGGGGCCTTTACAATGAGCAGTTCTTC.

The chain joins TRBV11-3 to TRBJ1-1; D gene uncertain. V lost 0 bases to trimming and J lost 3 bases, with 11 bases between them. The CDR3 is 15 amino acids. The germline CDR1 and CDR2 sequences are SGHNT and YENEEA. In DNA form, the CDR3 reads TGTGCCAGCAGCTTAGATCTTATGGGTGACACTGAAGCTTTCTTT. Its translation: CASSLDLMGDTEAFF.

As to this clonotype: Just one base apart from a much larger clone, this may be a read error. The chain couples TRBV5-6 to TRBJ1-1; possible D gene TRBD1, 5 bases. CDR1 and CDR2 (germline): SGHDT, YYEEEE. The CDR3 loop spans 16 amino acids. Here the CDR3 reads CASSYTARGASTGAFF. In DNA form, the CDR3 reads TGTGCCAGCAGCTACACGGCCAGAGGGGCGAGCACTGGAGCTTTCTTT.

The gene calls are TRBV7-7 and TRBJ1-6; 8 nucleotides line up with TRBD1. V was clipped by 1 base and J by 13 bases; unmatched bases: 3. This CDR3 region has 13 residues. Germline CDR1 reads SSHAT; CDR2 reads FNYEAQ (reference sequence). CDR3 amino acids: CASSLGQGAPLHF. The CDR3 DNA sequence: TGTGCCAGCAGCTTAGGGCAGGGGGCCCCCCTCCACTTT.

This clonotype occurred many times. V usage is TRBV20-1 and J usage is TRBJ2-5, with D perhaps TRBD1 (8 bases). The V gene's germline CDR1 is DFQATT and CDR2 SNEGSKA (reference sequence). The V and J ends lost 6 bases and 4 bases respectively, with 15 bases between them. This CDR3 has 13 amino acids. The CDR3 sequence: CSAAGDRRETQYF. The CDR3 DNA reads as TGCAGTGCCGCGGGGGACAGGAGAGAGACCCAGTACTTC.

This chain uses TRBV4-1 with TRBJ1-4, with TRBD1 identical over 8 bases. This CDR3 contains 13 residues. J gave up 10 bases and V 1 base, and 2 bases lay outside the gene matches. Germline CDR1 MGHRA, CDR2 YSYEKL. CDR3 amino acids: CASSQGDRGKLFF. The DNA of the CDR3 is TGCGCCAGCAGCCAAGGTGACAGGGGAAAACTGTTTTTT.

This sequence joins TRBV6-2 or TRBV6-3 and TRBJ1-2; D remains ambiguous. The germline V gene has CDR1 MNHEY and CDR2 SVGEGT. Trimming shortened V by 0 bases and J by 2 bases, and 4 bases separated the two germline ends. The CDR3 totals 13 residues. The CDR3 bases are TGTGCCAGCAGTTACTCGGACAACTATGGCTACACCTTC. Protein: CASSYSDNYGYTF.

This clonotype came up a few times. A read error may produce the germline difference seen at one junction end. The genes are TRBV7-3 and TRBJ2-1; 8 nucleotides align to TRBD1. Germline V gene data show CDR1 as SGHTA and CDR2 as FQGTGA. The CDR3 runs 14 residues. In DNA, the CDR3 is TGTGCCAGCAGCTCAAGGACAGGGCACTATGAGCAGTTTTTC. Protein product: CASSSRTGHYEQFF.

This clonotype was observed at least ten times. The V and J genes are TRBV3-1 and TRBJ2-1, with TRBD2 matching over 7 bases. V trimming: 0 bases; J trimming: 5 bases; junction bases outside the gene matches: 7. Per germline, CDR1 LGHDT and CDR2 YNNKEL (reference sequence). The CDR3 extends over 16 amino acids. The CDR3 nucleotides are TGTGCCAGCAGCCAAGATCGAGCGGGAAACAACAATGAGCAGTTCTTC. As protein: CASSQDRAGNNNEQFF.

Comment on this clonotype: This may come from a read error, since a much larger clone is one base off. The CDR3 here is CATSDWGQHQETQYF. In DNA form, the CDR3 reads TGTGCCACCAGCGATTGGGGACAGCACCAAGAGACCCAGTACTTC. The chain links TRBV15 to TRBJ2-5, with 7 positions matching TRBD1. The germline CDR1 and CDR2 sequences are LNHNV and YYDKDF (reference sequence). The CDR3 sequence is 15 residues long. V lost 5 bases, J lost 0 bases, and 6 bases stayed unmatched.

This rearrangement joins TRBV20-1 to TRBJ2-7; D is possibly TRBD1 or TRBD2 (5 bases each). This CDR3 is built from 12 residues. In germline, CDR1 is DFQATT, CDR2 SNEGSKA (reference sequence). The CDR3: CSPAREPYEQYF. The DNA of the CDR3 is TGCAGCCCCGCCAGGGAGCCCTACGAGCAGTACTTC.

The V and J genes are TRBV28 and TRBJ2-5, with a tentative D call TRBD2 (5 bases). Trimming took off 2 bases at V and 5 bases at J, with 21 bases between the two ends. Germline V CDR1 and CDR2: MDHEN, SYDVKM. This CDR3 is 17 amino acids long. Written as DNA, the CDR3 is TGTGCCAGCAGTTTAGGGCAAAAGGAGGCCATTGGGGAGACCCAGTACTTC. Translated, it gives CASSLGQKEAIGETQYF.

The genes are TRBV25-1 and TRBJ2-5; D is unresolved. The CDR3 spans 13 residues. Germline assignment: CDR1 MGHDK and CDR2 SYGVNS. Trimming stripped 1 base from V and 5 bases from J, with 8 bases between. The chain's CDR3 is CASSEFQPETQYF. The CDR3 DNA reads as TGTGCCAGCAGTGAATTCCAGCCGGAGACCCAGTACTTC.

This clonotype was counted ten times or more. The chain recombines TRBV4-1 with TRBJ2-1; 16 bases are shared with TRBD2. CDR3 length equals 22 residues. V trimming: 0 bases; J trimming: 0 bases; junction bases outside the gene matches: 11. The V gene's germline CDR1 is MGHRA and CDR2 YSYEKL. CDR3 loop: CASSQEGGPGLAGGSSYNEQFF. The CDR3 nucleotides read TGCGCCAGCAGCCAAGAAGGGGGGCCGGGACTAGCGGGAGGGAGCTCCTACAATGAGCAGTTCTTC.

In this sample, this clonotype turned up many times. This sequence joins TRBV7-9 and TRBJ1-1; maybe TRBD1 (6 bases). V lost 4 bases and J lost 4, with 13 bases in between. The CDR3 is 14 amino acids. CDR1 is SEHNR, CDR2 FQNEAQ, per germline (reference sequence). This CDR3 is CASSSLDSITEAFF. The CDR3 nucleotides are TGTGCCAGCAGCTCGTTGGACAGCATCACTGAAGCTTTCTTT.

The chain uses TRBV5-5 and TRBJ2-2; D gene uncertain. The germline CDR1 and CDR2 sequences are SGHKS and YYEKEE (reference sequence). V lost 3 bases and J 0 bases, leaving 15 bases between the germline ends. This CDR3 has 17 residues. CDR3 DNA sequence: TGTGCCAGCAGCTCGGAAACGGCCAGGTCGAACACCGGGGAGCTGTTTTTT. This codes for CASSSETARSNTGELFF.

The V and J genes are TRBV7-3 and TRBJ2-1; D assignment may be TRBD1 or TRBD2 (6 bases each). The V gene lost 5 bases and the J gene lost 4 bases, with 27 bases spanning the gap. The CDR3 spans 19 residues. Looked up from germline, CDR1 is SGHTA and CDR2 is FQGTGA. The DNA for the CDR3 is TGTGCCAGCAGCCCGACCGGGTCGTCGGGGGCCAGGAAGTACAATGAGCAGTTCTTC. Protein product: CASSPTGSSGARKYNEQFF.

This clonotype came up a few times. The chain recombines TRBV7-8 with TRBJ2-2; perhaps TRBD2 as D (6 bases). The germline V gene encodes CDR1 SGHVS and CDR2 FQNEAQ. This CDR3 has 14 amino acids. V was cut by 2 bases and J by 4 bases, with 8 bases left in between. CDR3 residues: CASSLLGGTGELFF. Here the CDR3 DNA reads TGTGCCAGCAGCTTATTGGGGGGCACCGGGGAGCTGTTTTTT.

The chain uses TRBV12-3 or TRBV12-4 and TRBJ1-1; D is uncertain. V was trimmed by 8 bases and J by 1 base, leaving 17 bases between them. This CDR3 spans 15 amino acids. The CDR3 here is CASRIEPSKNTEAFF. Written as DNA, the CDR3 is TGTGCCAGCCGGATAGAACCGTCCAAGAACACTGAAGCTTTCTTT.

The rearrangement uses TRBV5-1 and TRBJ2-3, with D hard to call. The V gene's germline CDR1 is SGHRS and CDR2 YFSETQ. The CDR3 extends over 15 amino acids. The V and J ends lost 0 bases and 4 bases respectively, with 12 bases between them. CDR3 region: CASSLAGSFADTQYF. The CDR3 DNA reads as TGCGCCAGCAGCTTGGCTGGTAGCTTTGCAGATACGCAGTATTTT.

The CDR3 loop reads CASRKSGPGKIPYSYEQYF. The CDR3 DNA sequence: TGTGCCAGTCGGAAATCTGGTCCGGGCAAAATACCTTACTCCTACGAGCAGTACTTC. The rearrangement uses TRBV6-1 and TRBJ2-7; D not certain. Per the germline V gene, CDR1 is MNHNS and CDR2 is SASEGT. The V gene lost 9 bases and the J gene lost 0 bases, with 30 bases spanning the gap. This CDR3 has 19 amino acids.

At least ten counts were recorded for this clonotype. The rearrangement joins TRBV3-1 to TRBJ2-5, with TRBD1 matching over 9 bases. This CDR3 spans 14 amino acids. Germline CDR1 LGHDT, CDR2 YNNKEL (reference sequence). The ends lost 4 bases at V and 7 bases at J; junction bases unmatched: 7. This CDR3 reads CASSRTGEGGTQYF. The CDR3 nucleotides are TGTGCCAGCAGCCGGACAGGGGAGGGGGGGACCCAGTACTTC.

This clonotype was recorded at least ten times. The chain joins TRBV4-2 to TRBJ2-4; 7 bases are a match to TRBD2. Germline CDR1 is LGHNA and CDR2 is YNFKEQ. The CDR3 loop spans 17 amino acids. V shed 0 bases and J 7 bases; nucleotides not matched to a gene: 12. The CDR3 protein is CASSQEVTGAGINIQYF. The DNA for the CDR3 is TGTGCCAGCAGCCAAGAGGTTACAGGAGCGGGGATCAACATTCAGTACTTC.

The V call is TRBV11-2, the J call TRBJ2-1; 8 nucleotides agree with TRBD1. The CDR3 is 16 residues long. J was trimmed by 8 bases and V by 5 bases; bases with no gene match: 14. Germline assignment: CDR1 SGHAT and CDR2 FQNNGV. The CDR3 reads CASSRGGQGAMDEQFF. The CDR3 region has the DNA TGTGCCAGCAGCCGCGGTGGGCAGGGGGCGATGGATGAGCAGTTCTTC.

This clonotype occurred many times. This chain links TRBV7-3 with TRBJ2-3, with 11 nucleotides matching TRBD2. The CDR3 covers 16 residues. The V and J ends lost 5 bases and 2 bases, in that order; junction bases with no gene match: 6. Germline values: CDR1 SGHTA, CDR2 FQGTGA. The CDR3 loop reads CASSIGLAGTTDTQYF. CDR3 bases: TGTGCCAGCAGCATCGGACTAGCGGGTACCACAGATACGCAGTATTTT.

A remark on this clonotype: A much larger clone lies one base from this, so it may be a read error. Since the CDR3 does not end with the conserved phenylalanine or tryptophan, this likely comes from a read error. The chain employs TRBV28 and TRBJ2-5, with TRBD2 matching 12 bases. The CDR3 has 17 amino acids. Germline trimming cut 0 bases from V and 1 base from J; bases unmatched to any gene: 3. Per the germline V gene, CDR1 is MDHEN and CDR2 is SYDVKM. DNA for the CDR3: TGTGCCAGCAGTTTATGGACTAGCGGGGGCCTCCAAGAGACCCAGTACTGC. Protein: CASSLWTSGGLQETQYC.